This T cell receptor beta chain was observed in a study of cytomegalovirus exposure and HLA in healthy donors. As for the study in general: Drawn from HLA-typed donors, tens of millions of unique TCRs were held in an early data release. Study-level results: Data from an earlier analysis indicated that most TCR beta V segments were productive either about 87% or about 30% of the time. Clonal expansion, a later analysis showed, was greater in HLA-associated TCR beta chains than in equally common others.

Both 60 Vbeta primers and 13 Jbeta primers went into the PCR. Here immunoSEQ multiplex PCR was the method, and the copy in TCRdb shows in-frame clones only, minus some. The sample holds more than 150,000 clones; 60% to 85% are singletons and the top ten take around 1.6%. About this clone itself: Its antigen remains unknown.

Sequenced sample: PBMCs. This TCR came from a man younger than 30 in good health and CMV-seronegative.

The CDR3 loop reads CASPTGARTEAFF. CDR3 in DNA: TGTGCCAGCCCAACAGGGGCTCGCACTGAAGCTTTCTTT. The J gene is TRBJ1-1, the V gene TRBV6-1, with 7 nucleotides matching TRBD1. CDR1 is MNHNS, CDR2 SASEGT, per germline. CDR3 length equals 13 residues. V was pared by 8 bases and J by 4 bases, with 7 bases of the junction left unmatched.